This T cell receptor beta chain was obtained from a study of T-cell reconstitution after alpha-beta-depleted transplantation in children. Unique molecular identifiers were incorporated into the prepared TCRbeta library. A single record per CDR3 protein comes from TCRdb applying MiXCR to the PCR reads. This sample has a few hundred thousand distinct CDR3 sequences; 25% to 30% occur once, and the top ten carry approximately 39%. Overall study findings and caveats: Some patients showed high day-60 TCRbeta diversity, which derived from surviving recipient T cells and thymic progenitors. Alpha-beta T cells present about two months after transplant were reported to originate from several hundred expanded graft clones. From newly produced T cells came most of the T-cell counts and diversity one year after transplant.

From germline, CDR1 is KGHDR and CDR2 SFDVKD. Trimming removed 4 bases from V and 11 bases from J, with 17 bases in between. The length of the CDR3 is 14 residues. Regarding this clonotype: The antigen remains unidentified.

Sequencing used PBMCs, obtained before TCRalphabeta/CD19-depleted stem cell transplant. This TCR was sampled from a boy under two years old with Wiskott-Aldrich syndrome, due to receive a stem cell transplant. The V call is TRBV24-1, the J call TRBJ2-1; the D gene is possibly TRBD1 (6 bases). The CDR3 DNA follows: TGTGCCACCAGTGACCCGGGGACAAATACTCAGCAGTTCTTC. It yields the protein CATSDPGTNTQQFF.